The rows below give T cell receptor beta chains drawn from one sample of a study of cytomegalovirus exposure and HLA in healthy donors. Libraries were prepared by immunoSEQ multiplex PCR; TCRdb keeps only in-frame clonotypes and omits some of them. Here the sample spans 90,000 to 140,000 clones, over 12% being singletons. The sequencing input was PBMCs. The receptors stem from a female donor in good health and CMV-seronegative. Each CDR3 is given with its conserved first and last residue. A D gene is named only where the DNA matches it firmly. Clone size is not always given. Where it is, it says once, few, many or a class for expanded clones.

d_call	v_call	j_call	clone_size	cdr3_aa	cdr3_nt
-	TRBV5-4	TRBJ1-1	-	CASSLVAGNTEAFF	TGTGCCAGCAGCTTGGTGGCAGGGAACACTGAAGCTTTCTTT
-	TRBV30	TRBJ1-6	-	CAWTGITIGVLHF	TGTGCCTGGACCGGGATCACCATCGGAGTCCTCCACTTT
-	TRBV4-3	TRBJ2-7	-	CASSQDTGTYEQYF	TGCGCCAGCAGCCAAGATACAGGAACCTACGAGCAGTACTTC
TRBD1	TRBV9	TRBJ2-2	few	CASSGDSWTGELFF	TGTGCCAGCAGCGGGGACAGTTGGACCGGGGAGCTGTTTTTT
-	TRBV28	TRBJ1-2	few	CATTVGDYGYTF	TGTGCCACCACAGTGGGTGACTATGGCTACACCTTC
-	TRBV12-5	TRBJ2-5	-	CASVIGRGQETQYF	TGTGCTAGTGTTATCGGACGGGGACAAGAGACCCAGTACTTC
-	TRBV5-1	TRBJ1-2	few	CASSLGENYGYTF	TGCGCCAGCAGCTTAGGAGAGAACTATGGCTACACCTTC
-	TRBV30	TRBJ1-2	few	CAWSAGTGATYTF	TGTGCCTGGAGTGCCGGGACTGGAGCAACTTACACCTTC
TRBD1	TRBV19	TRBJ1-5	-	CASRDRDGNQPQHF	TGTGCCAGCCGGGACAGGGACGGCAATCAGCCCCAGCATTTT
-	TRBV7-9	TRBJ1-4	-	CASSLETGTNEKLFF	TGTGCCAGCAGCTTGGAGACAGGAACTAATGAAAAACTGTTTTTT
-	TRBV7-9	TRBJ2-7	-	CASSLVASSSEQYF	TGTGCCAGCAGCTTAGTTGCTAGCAGTAGCGAGCAGTACTTC
-	TRBV10-3	TRBJ2-5	-	CAIRAGRDQETQYF	TGTGCCATCAGGGCCGGCCGGGACCAAGAGACCCAGTACTTC
TRBD2	TRBV7-3	TRBJ2-2	-	CASSLNGGRPNTGELFF	TGTGCCAGCAGCTTAAATGGCGGGAGGCCGAACACCGGGGAGCTGTTTTTT
-	TRBV6-6	TRBJ1-6	-	CASSYSNAGVSPLHF	TGTGCCAGCAGTTACTCGAATGCAGGCGTCTCACCCCTCCACTTT
-	TRBV19	TRBJ2-7	few	CASSSRGRRSSYEQYF	TGTGCCAGTAGTTCGAGAGGGAGGCGGTCGTCCTACGAGCAGTACTTC
TRBD1	TRBV5-1	TRBJ1-1	-	CASSLGGITGGTEAFF	TGCGCCAGCAGCTTGGGGGGGATTACAGGGGGAACTGAAGCTTTCTTT
-	TRBV6-1	TRBJ1-5	few	CASRGQNQPQHF	TGTGCCAGCAGGGGGCAGAATCAGCCCCAGCATTTT
-	TRBV25-1	TRBJ1-1	few	CASGGVTEAFF	TGTGCCAGCGGGGGGGTGACTGAAGCTTTCTTT
-	TRBV2	TRBJ2-7	-	CASSDGQPYEQYF	TGTGCCAGCAGTGACGGACAGCCCTACGAGCAGTACTTC
TRBD1	TRBV6-5	TRBJ1-5	-	CASNPGTENQPQHF	TGTGCCAGCAACCCGGGGACAGAAAATCAGCCCCAGCATTTT
TRBD1	TRBV9	TRBJ1-2	few	CASSAAPGTGYGYTF	TGTGCCAGCAGCGCAGCCCCCGGGACAGGCTATGGCTACACCTTC
-	TRBV10-3	TRBJ2-1	few	CAISDYSRFDEQFF	TGTGCCATCAGTGACTACAGTCGGTTCGATGAGCAGTTCTTC
-	TRBV7-2	TRBJ2-7	-	CASSLYAAASSYEQYF	TGTGCCAGCAGCTTATATGCGGCCGCTAGCTCCTACGAGCAGTACTTC
-	TRBV7-9	TRBJ2-6	-	CASSILRAGANVLTF	TGTGCCAGCAGTATCCTCAGGGCTGGGGCCAACGTCCTGACTTTC
-	TRBV27	TRBJ2-7	once	CASSPGAFYEQYF	TGTGCCAGCAGTCCAGGGGCCTTTTATGAGCAGTACTTC
-	TRBV6-5	TRBJ2-2	-	CASSYATDNTGELFF	TGTGCCAGCAGTTACGCGACAGATAACACCGGGGAGCTGTTTTTT
TRBD1	TRBV12-5	TRBJ1-4	few	CASGHRRQGLAEIDEKLFF	TGTGCTAGTGGCCACCGTAGACAGGGACTCGCCGAAATCGATGAAAAACTGTTTTTT
-	TRBV7-9	TRBJ2-5	few	CASSSPVQETQYF	TGTGCCAGCAGCTCCCCAGTACAAGAGACCCAGTACTTC
-	TRBV7-9	TRBJ1-2	few	CASGSRDYGYTF	TGTGCCAGCGGAAGTCGGGACTATGGCTACACCTTC
-	TRBV28	TRBJ1-5	few	CATSRALGGNQPQHF	TGTGCCACATCCAGGGCCCTTGGGGGCAATCAGCCCCAGCATTTT
-	TRBV6-1	TRBJ1-2	few	CASSEENRSHTF	TGTGCCAGCAGTGAAGAAAATCGGTCCCACACCTTC
-	TRBV27	TRBJ2-3	-	CASSLFYTPDTQYF	TGTGCCAGCAGTTTATTTTACACCCCAGATACGCAGTATTTT
-	TRBV30	TRBJ2-5	-	CAWSSGETQYF	TGTGCCTGGAGTTCGGGAGAGACCCAGTACTTC
-	TRBV9	TRBJ1-5	few	CASSVEGQRGSGKNDNQPQHF	TGTGCCAGCAGCGTAGAAGGTCAGAGGGGGTCGGGAAAGAATGACAATCAGCCCCAGCATTTT
-	TRBV5-1	TRBJ2-7	few	CASSLDWASSYEQYF	TGCGCCAGCAGCTTGGACTGGGCGAGCTCCTACGAGCAGTACTTC
-	TRBV10-3	TRBJ2-7	few	CAISESRTGTYEQYF	TGTGCCATCAGTGAATCTCGGACCGGGACTTACGAGCAGTACTTC
TRBD2	TRBV29-1	TRBJ2-3	-	CSVEKGSDFGLATTDTQYF	TGCAGCGTTGAAAAAGGCTCCGATTTCGGACTAGCGACCACAGATACGCAGTATTTT
-	TRBV18	TRBJ1-6	few	CASSPPGDNSPLHF	TGTGCCAGCTCACCACCTGGAGATAATTCACCCCTCCACTTT
TRBD1	TRBV4-3	TRBJ1-1	-	CASSHGTGTSTEAFF	TGCGCCAGCAGCCATGGGACAGGGACTTCGACTGAAGCTTTCTTT
-	TRBV5-1	TRBJ2-1	-	CASSLGSGNYNEQFF	TGCGCCAGCAGCTTGGGGAGCGGAAACTACAATGAGCAGTTCTTC
TRBD2	TRBV7-9	TRBJ2-7	few	CASSATLAGGLYEQYF	TGTGCCAGCAGCGCCACACTAGCGGGGGGGCTTTACGAGCAGTACTTC
TRBD1	TRBV6-5	TRBJ2-7	few	CASRRTGGEQYF	TGTGCCAGCCGACGGACAGGGGGGGAGCAGTACTTC
-	TRBV29-1	TRBJ1-2	few	CSVDRDGYTF	TGCAGCGTTGACAGGGATGGCTACACCTTC
-	TRBV25-1	TRBJ1-4	few	CATLNPFGEKLFF	TGTGCCACCCTTAACCCTTTCGGGGAAAAACTGTTTTTT
TRBD1	TRBV28	TRBJ1-2	-	CASSSRGQLNYGYTF	TGTGCCAGCAGTTCCAGGGGACAGCTAAACTATGGCTACACCTTC
-	TRBV5-6	TRBJ1-6	few	CASSSGTPNSPLHF	TGTGCCAGCAGCTCGGGGACACCTAATTCACCCCTCCACTTT